This record looks at one T cell receptor (beta chain) sequence and its context. What it binds is not known. As every portion of the isolated RNA was reverse transcribed, the sequencing read expressed TCRB transcripts. Assay used: immunoSEQ multiplex PCR; TCRdb lists only in-frame clones, some missing. The repertoire has some 400,000 clones, about 14% of them found once; the top ten carry approximately 0.019%. The source of the sample is a study of beta chain features in type 1 diabetes. Study as a whole: When patients were set against healthy donors, age, gender and cell yields were similar.

Study-wide results and limits: The question of HLA type influencing TCRB rearrangement was one that remained unresolved here.

The CDR3 spans 16 residues. Germline CDR1 is MDHEN and CDR2 is SYDVKM. The V gene end was trimmed by 10 bases and the J gene end by 4 bases; junction bases not matched to a gene: 13. Every single donor gave one heparinised blood draw, and these averaged around 0.12 L. The V gene is TRBV28, the J gene TRBJ2-1, with 10 bases matching TRBD2. Sequenced: naive CD4+ T cells from blood. This clonotype originated in a woman aged 18-35 years in good health. The CDR3 DNA is TGTGCCACGGCGGGCCCCGGGACTAGCGCTTACAATGAGCAGTTCTTC. This encodes CATAGPGTSAYNEQFF.